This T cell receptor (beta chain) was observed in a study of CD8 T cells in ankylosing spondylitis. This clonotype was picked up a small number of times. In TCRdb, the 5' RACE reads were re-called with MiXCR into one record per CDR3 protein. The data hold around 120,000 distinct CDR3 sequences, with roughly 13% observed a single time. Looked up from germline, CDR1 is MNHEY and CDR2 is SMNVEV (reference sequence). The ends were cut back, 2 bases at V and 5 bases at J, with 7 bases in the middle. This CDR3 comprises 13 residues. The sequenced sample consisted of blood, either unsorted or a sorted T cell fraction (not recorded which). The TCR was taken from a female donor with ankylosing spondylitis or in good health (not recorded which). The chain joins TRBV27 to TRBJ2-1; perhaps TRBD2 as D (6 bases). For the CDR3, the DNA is TGTGCCAGCAGTTTAACGGGAGACAATGAGCAGTTCTTC. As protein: CASSLTGDNEQFF.